Following are 4 T cell receptor beta chains from one sample sequenced in a study of shared clonotypes between healthy human individuals. Sequencing used immunoSEQ multiplex PCR; TCRdb keeps in-frame clones, though not all of them. The sample has around 500,000 clones, approximately 80% seen once. Sample: PBMCs. The receptor source for this set is a woman aged 40 to 49 in good health. Some clones in this sample may be carry-over from other donors' samples.

As regards this clone: Just one base apart from a much larger clone, this may be a read error. This sample includes further DNA sequences coding for the same CDR3. The chain carries TRBV28 and TRBJ1-5, with a tentative D call TRBD1 (5 bases). V lost 6 bases to trimming and J lost 7 bases, with 10 bases between them. Germline CDR1 is MDHEN and CDR2 is SYDVKM. This CDR3 has 12 residues. CDR3 coding DNA: TGTGCCAGCAGCTTGAGGGGCCAGCCCCAGCATTTT. Translating it yields CASSLRGQPQHF.

This clone was counted ten times or more. Within the sample, other DNA sequences also encode this same CDR3. This sequence joins TRBV4-2 and TRBJ2-7; a possible D gene is TRBD1 (5 bases). V dropped 0 bases and J dropped 2 bases, with 17 bases sitting between them. The CDR3 runs 17 residues. Germline CDR1 reads LGHNA; CDR2 reads YNFKEQ. The CDR3 here is CASSQEGPTEPTYEQYF. CDR3 DNA sequence: TGTGCCAGCAGCCAAGAGGGGCCGACAGAGCCCACCTACGAGCAGTACTTC.

The chain joins TRBV28 to TRBJ2-5, with 8 bases matching TRBD1. The assigned J gene may be wrong: the sequence end matches TRBJ2-7 better. CDR1 is MDHEN and CDR2 is SYDVKM in the germline V gene. The CDR3 sequence is 16 residues long. The CDR3 nucleotides are TGTGCCAGCAGTAACCAGGGGGCAACCGGGCCCTACGAGCAGTACTTC. Translating gives CASSNQGATGPYEQYF.

This sequence joins TRBV18 and TRBJ2-7, with 12 nucleotides matching TRBD2. From germline, CDR1 is KGHSH and CDR2 LQKENI. Losses at the gene ends were 3 bases for V and 2 bases for J; bases not matched to a gene: 5. The length of the CDR3 is 16 residues. The CDR3 loop reads CASSPGTSGRTYEQYF. The CDR3 DNA is TGTGCCAGCTCACCCGGGACTAGCGGGCGAACCTACGAGCAGTACTTC.